This T cell receptor beta chain was observed in a study of blood T cell repertoires in COVID-19. Study information: Samples came from the United States, Italy and Spain, spanning acute and convalescent COVID-19. Sources were T cells, B-cell-depleted T cells, or PBMCs; the material itself was cDNA or gDNA.

As processed by the authors: Researchers report that nucleated cell counts were estimated from reference gene primer amplification. The protocol was immunoSEQ multiplex PCR, while the TCRdb copy is restricted to in-frame clones and leaves out a portion. V and J calls and clone size are given by that table; D and trimming were obtained from the DNA. The table lists tens of thousands of clones, around four fifths of them singletons. This TCR came from a human donor in a cohort sampled during active COVID-19. The sequenced sample consisted of peripheral blood.

CDR3 sequence reads: CASSSPGQGTYEQYF. The CDR3 bases are TGTGCCAGCAGTTCCCCGGGACAGGGAACCTACGAGCAGTACTTC. The gene calls are TRBV6-5 and TRBJ2-7, with TRBD1 identical over 9 bases. With 4 bases clipped from V and 2 bases from J, the junction kept 6 bases outside the gene matches. This CDR3 contains 15 residues. Germline V CDR1 and CDR2: MNHEY, SVGAGI.